These T cell receptor beta chains were read from a single sample in a study of identical twins. TCRdb called the 5' RACE reads again in MiXCR, with one record for every CDR3 protein. The sample consists of some 500,000 distinct CDR3 sequences, roughly an eighth of them appearing once. This sample also appeared in a second study, on yellow fever vaccine responses in identical twins.

Sample: CD4+ T cells sorted from blood. Receptors originate from a woman under 30 in good health. Both conserved end residues are part of each CDR3. The D gene is left open where the match is weak. For some rows the clone size is stated as once, few or many, or as a class when expanded; others skip it.

CATKREGGTSYEQYF | TGTGCCACCAAAAGGGAGGGAGGTACCTCCTACGAGCAGTACTTC | TRBJ2-7 | TRBD2 | TRBV6-1 | NA
CSVGGFDQPQHF | TGCAGCGTTGGGGGATTCGATCAGCCCCAGCATTTT | TRBJ1-5 | NA | TRBV29-1 | NA
CASSLGTRRWLQETQYF | TGTGCCAGCAGCTTAGGTACCAGGCGGTGGTTACAAGAGACCCAGTACTTC | TRBJ2-5 | NA | TRBV7-2 | NA
CASSHNLREGYEQYF | TGTGCCAGCAGCCACAACTTGAGAGAGGGATACGAGCAGTACTTC | TRBJ2-7 | NA | TRBV7-9 | few
CASSLEGGSTGEKLFF | TGCGCCAGCAGCTTGGAAGGGGGCAGTACTGGTGAAAAACTGTTTTTT | TRBJ1-4 | TRBD1 | TRBV5-1 | many
CASSLTKGDNYGYTF | TGTGCCAGCAGCTTAACGAAGGGGGACAACTATGGCTACACCTTC | TRBJ1-2 | NA | TRBV7-3 | NA
CASSPQTGSIGTQYF | TGTGCCAGCAGCCCCCAGACAGGGTCTATTGGGACCCAGTACTTC | TRBJ2-5 | TRBD1 | TRBV7-2 | few
CSARVGGANEQYF | TGCAGTGCTAGAGTCGGCGGGGCCAACGAGCAGTACTTC | TRBJ2-7 | NA | TRBV20-1 | NA
CASVREAGGPYEQYF | TGTGCCAGCGTAAGGGAGGCAGGGGGCCCCTACGAGCAGTACTTC | TRBJ2-7 | TRBD1 | TRBV6-1 | few
CASMYRTGRSYEQYF | TGTGCCAGCATGTATAGGACAGGGAGGTCTTACGAGCAGTACTTC | TRBJ2-7 | TRBD1 | TRBV12-3/TRBV12-4 | NA
CASSQEMVLPYNEQFF | TGTGCCAGCAGCCAAGAGATGGTATTGCCCTACAATGAGCAGTTCTTC | TRBJ2-1 | NA | TRBV3-1 | NA
CASTTSLGRRTGELFF | TGTGCCAGCACAACATCTTTGGGGAGGCGCACCGGGGAGCTGTTTTTT | TRBJ2-2 | NA | TRBV12-3/TRBV12-4 | few
CASSFSLTSGLSDTQYF | TGCGCCAGCAGCTTCTCTCTGACTAGCGGTTTGTCAGATACGCAGTATTTT | TRBJ2-3 | TRBD2 | TRBV5-1 | few
CASSFPFGAGGPGELFF | TGTGCCAGCAGTTTTCCTTTCGGAGCGGGGGGGCCCGGGGAGCTGTTTTTT | TRBJ2-2 | TRBD2 | TRBV28 | NA
CASRMGGLALWNTDTQYF | TGCGCCAGCAGAATGGGAGGACTAGCTCTTTGGAACACAGATACGCAGTATTTT | TRBJ2-3 | TRBD2 | TRBV5-1 | few
CSVGGATDTQYF | TGCAGCGTTGGGGGGGCAACAGATACGCAGTATTTT | TRBJ2-3 | NA | TRBV29-1 | NA
CASSLDGGGAHNEQFF | TGTGCCAGCAGCTTAGATGGGGGGGGGGCCCACAATGAGCAGTTCTTC | TRBJ2-1 | NA | TRBV7-2 | few
CASSQDASSGNTIYF | TGCGCCAGCAGCCAAGATGCCAGCTCTGGAAACACCATATATTTT | TRBJ1-3 | NA | TRBV4-3 | NA
CTRSPALLLAGTYNEQFF | TGTACCCGCAGTCCCGCCCTTCTGCTAGCGGGGACCTACAATGAGCAGTTCTTC | TRBJ2-1 | TRBD2 | TRBV2 | NA
CSVGHAVRETQYF | TGCAGCGTTGGGCATGCGGTTCGGGAGACCCAGTACTTC | TRBJ2-5 | NA | TRBV29-1 | few
CASSETPGQGAKNIQYF | TGTGCCAGCAGCGAGACACCGGGACAGGGGGCTAAAAACATTCAGTACTTC | TRBJ2-4 | TRBD1 | TRBV7-2 | NA
CASTKRDGTNHEQYF | TGTGCCAGCACCAAAAGGGACGGGACTAACCACGAGCAGTACTTC | TRBJ2-7 | TRBD2 | TRBV6-1 | few